Presented here are 17 T cell receptor beta chains from one specimen sequenced in a study of blood T cell repertoires in COVID-19. Clones were sequenced by immunoSEQ multiplex PCR, and TCRdb holds only the in-frame ones, with some missing. The repertoire has approximately 300,000 clones, more than 70% of them found once; the top ten carry nearly 6.5%. The material sequenced was peripheral blood. These receptors all stem from a man aged 18 to 30 who had recovered from COVID-19.

The chain joins TRBV4-1 to TRBJ2-1, with TRBD2 identical over 10 bases. Germline trimming cut 0 bases from V and 15 bases from J; bases unmatched to any gene: 8. The CDR3 loop spans 14 amino acids. In germline, CDR1 is MGHRA, CDR2 YSYEKL. This CDR3 reads CASSQDVAGGVLFF. The CDR3 DNA reads as TGCGCCAGCAGCCAAGACGTAGCGGGAGGTGTCCTGTTCTTC.

This chain connects TRBV6-1 to TRBJ2-7; the D is unclear. Trimming took off 1 base at V and 3 bases at J, with 10 bases between the two ends. CDR3 length: 14 residues. Germline CDR1 reads MNHNS; CDR2 reads SASEGT. Here the CDR3 reads CASSEDTVFYEQYF. DNA of the CDR3: TGTGCCAGCAGTGAAGATACAGTTTTCTACGAGCAGTACTTC.

The chain recombines TRBV7-9 with TRBJ1-4, with D hard to call. The germline V and J ends were trimmed by 6 bases and 4 bases, with 12 bases remaining between them. Germline V gene data show CDR1 as SEHNR and CDR2 as FQNEAQ (reference sequence). The CDR3 covers 14 residues. CDR3 nucleotides: TGTGCCAGCAGATCCTCGGGGATTAATGAAAAACTGTTTTTT. This sequence encodes CASRSSGINEKLFF.

The chain couples TRBV4-1 to TRBJ2-2; 15 bases are a match to TRBD2. Trimming removed 3 bases from V and 1 base from J; junction bases left unmatched: 9. Germline assignment: CDR1 MGHRA and CDR2 YSYEKL. The CDR3 totals 20 residues. CDR3 coding DNA: TGCGCCAGCAGCCACAGGACTAGCGGGGGGGCGGACCGGAACACCGGGGAGCTGTTTTTT. The encoded protein is CASSHRTSGGADRNTGELFF.

This chain connects TRBV6-5 to TRBJ1-2, with 9 positions matching TRBD1. Germline-derived CDR1 and CDR2 are MNHEY and SVGAGI. Trimming removed 5 bases from V and 6 bases from J; junction bases left unmatched: 10. This CDR3 spans 15 amino acids. For the CDR3, the DNA is TGTGCCAGCAGTCCTTTTGGGACAGGGAGTGATGGCTACACCTTC. Translating gives CASSPFGTGSDGYTF.

The rearrangement links TRBV19 to TRBJ1-1, with D perhaps matching TRBD1 (5 bases). The V end lost 3 bases, the J end lost 2 bases, and 13 bases lay between the germline ends. The germline V gene encodes CDR1 LNHDA and CDR2 SQIVND (reference sequence). The CDR3 loop spans 15 amino acids. DNA for the CDR3: TGTGCCAGTAGTATGATTCAGGGCGCTAACACTGAAGCTTTCTTT. Translating gives CASSMIQGANTEAFF.

This rearrangement joins TRBV18 to TRBJ2-4; D gene uncertain. The length of the CDR3 is 14 residues. The germline CDR1 and CDR2 sequences are KGHSH and LQKENI. Trimming removed 0 bases from V and 7 bases from J, with 10 bases in between. The CDR3: CASSPPADGNIQYF. CDR3 nucleotide sequence: TGTGCCAGCTCACCACCGGCTGACGGGAACATTCAGTACTTC.

This sequence joins TRBV12-3 or TRBV12-4 and TRBJ2-5, with D hard to call. This CDR3 comprises 11 residues. Trimming left V 3 bases short and J 5 bases short, with 4 bases between. CDR3 sequence (DNA): TGTGCCAGCAGTTTCATGGAGACCCAGTACTTC. Protein product: CASSFMETQYF.

The chain has TRBV4-3 and TRBJ1-6; TRBD1 might be the D (6 bases). Germline loops: CDR1 LGHNA, CDR2 YSLEER. Trimming removed 2 bases at V and 9 bases at J, with 17 bases between. This CDR3 has 16 amino acids. The CDR3 sequence: CASSQTTGSVGSPLHF. The CDR3 nucleotides read TGCGCCAGCAGCCAAACAACAGGGAGCGTGGGTTCACCCCTCCACTTT.

V gene TRBV3-1 (or the pseudogene TRBV3-2) combines with J gene TRBJ1-5, with TRBD1 matching over 8 bases. CDR1 and CDR2 (germline): LGHDT, YNNKEL (reference sequence). The ends lost 1 base at V and 5 bases at J; junction bases unmatched: 4. This CDR3 spans 15 amino acids. The CDR3 is CASSQVPGGDQPQHF. The CDR3 region has the DNA TGTGCCAGCAGCCAAGTCCCAGGGGGCGATCAGCCCCAGCATTTT.

V usage is TRBV10-3 and J usage is TRBJ2-7; perhaps TRBD1 as D (6 bases). Per germline, CDR1 ENHRY and CDR2 SYGVKD. Between the trimmed V and J ends, which lost 6 bases and 0 bases, there was a span of 12 bases. The CDR3 is 14 residues long. The CDR3 spells CAIRTGTNSYEQYF. Written as DNA, the CDR3 is TGTGCCATCAGAACCGGGACAAACTCCTACGAGCAGTACTTC.

The V and J genes are TRBV10-2 and TRBJ2-2; no reliable D call. CDR3 length: 16 amino acids. Between the trimmed V and J ends, which lost 3 bases and 6 bases, there was a span of 17 bases. Germline values: CDR1 WSHSY, CDR2 SAAADI. CDR3 coding DNA: TGCGCCAGCAGTGAACCGTCCCGACTGTCTGCCGGGGAGCTGTTTTTT. It encodes CASSEPSRLSAGELFF.

J is TRBJ2-7 and V is TRBV19, with D possibly being TRBD2 (6 bases). CDR1 is LNHDA and CDR2 is SQIVND in the germline V gene (reference sequence). The CDR3 runs to 14 residues. Trimming took 7 bases from V and 6 from J, leaving 19 bases between them. CDR3 coding DNA: TGTGCCAGTAAGGTAAGCGGGTCGGCGCTCGAGCAGTACTTC. Translation: CASKVSGSALEQYF.

The chain recombines TRBV3-1 (or the pseudogene TRBV3-2) with TRBJ2-1, with TRBD2 matching over 8 bases. This CDR3 spans 15 amino acids. CDR1 is LGHDT, CDR2 YNNKEL, per germline (reference sequence). V shed 3 bases and J 7 bases; nucleotides not matched to a gene: 8. The CDR3 region has the DNA TGTGCCAGCAGCCACATAGCGGGGCAGCGGAATGAGCAGTTCTTC. Amino acid sequence: CASSHIAGQRNEQFF.

The chain couples TRBV7-3 to TRBJ2-1, with 16 bases identical to TRBD2. V dropped 4 bases and J dropped 4; count of bases not matched to a gene: 10. The germline gives CDR1 SGHTA, CDR2 FQGTGA. There are 19 residues in the CDR3. CDR3 region: CASSSPAGLAGGSYNEQFF. DNA for the CDR3: TGTGCCAGCAGCTCACCCGCGGGACTAGCGGGAGGGTCTTACAATGAGCAGTTCTTC.

The chain recombines TRBV3-1 (or the pseudogene TRBV3-2) with TRBJ2-3; 7 bases map to TRBD2. Germline assignment: CDR1 LGHDT and CDR2 YNNKEL (reference sequence). J lost 0 bases, V lost 4 bases, and 7 bases had no gene match. The CDR3 extends over 16 amino acids. The CDR3 DNA reads as TGTGCCAGCAGCCCCTTGGCGGGAGCGAGCACAGATACGCAGTATTTT. It yields the protein CASSPLAGASTDTQYF.

This sequence joins TRBV3-1 (or the pseudogene TRBV3-2) and TRBJ2-1; 10 bases are shared with TRBD2. The CDR3 consists of 15 residues. Germline CDR1 is LGHDT and CDR2 is YNNKEL (reference sequence). Trimming at V came to 4 bases and at J to 4 bases, leaving 4 bases not matched to a gene. CDR3 amino acids: CASSPTSGMYNEQFF. The CDR3 DNA sequence: TGTGCCAGCAGCCCCACTAGCGGGATGTACAATGAGCAGTTCTTC.